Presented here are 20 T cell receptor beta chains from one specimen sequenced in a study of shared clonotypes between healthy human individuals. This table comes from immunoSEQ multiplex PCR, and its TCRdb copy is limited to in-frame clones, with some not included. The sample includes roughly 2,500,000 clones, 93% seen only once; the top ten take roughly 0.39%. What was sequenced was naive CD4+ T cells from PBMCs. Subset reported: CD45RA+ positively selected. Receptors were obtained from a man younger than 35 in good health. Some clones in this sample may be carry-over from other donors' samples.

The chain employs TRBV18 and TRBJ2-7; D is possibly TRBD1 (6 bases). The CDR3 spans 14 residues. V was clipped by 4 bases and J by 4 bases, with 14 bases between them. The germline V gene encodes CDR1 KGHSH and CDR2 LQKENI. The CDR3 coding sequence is TGTGCCAGCTCACAAACAGGGTGGGGGTACGAGCAGTACTTC. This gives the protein CASSQTGWGYEQYF.

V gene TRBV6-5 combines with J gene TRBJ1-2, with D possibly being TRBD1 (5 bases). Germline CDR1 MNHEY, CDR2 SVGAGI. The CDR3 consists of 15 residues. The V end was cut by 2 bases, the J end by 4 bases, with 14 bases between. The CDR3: CASSYDGGSVYGYTF. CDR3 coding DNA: TGTGCCAGCAGTTACGACGGGGGGTCCGTCTATGGCTACACCTTC.

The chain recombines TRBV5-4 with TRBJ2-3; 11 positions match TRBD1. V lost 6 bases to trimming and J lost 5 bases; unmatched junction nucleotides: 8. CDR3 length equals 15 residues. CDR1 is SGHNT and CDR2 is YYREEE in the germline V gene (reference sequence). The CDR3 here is CASIPDRGQGDTQYF. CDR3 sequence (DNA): TGTGCCAGCATCCCGGACAGGGGGCAAGGAGATACGCAGTATTTT.

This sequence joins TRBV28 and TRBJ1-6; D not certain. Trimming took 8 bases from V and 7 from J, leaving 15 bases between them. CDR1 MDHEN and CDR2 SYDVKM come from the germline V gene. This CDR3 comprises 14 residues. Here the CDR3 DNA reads TGTGCCAGCGTAACCTACAGATTAAATTCACCCCTCCACTTT. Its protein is CASVTYRLNSPLHF. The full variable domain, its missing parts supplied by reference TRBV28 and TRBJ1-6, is DVKVTQSSRYLVKRTGEKVFLECVQDMDHENMFWYRQDPGLGLRLIYFSYDVKMKEKGDIPEGYSVSREKKERFSLILESASTNQTSMYLCASVTYRLNSPLHFGNGTRLTVT.

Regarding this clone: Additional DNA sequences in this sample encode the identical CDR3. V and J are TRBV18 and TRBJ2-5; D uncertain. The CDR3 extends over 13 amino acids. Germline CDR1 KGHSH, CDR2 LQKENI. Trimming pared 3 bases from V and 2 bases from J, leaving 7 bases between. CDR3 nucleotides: TGTGCCAGCTCACCTTCGGCTCAAGAGACCCAGTACTTC. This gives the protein CASSPSAQETQYF.

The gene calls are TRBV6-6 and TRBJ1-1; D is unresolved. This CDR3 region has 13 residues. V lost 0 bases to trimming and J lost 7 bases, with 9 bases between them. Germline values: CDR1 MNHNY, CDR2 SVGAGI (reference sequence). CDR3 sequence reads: CASSYSAMNEAFF. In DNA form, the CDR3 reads TGTGCCAGCAGTTACTCTGCGATGAATGAAGCTTTCTTT.

The CDR3 spells CASSAYRGAKNIQYF. The CDR3 DNA follows: TGTGCCAGTAGTGCCTACAGGGGGGCCAAAAACATTCAGTACTTC. V is TRBV19 and J is TRBJ2-4; 8 nucleotides align to TRBD1. CDR3 length: 15 residues. V was pared by 5 bases and J by 1 base, with 4 bases of the junction left unmatched. Per the germline V gene, CDR1 is LNHDA and CDR2 is SQIVND (reference sequence).

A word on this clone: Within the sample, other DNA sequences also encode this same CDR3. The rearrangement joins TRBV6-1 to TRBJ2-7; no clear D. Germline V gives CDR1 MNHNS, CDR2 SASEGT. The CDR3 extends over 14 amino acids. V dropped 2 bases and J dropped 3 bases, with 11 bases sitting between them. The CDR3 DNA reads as TGTGCCAGCAGTGAAATTGGGCCGAGCTACGAGCAGTACTTC. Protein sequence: CASSEIGPSYEQYF.

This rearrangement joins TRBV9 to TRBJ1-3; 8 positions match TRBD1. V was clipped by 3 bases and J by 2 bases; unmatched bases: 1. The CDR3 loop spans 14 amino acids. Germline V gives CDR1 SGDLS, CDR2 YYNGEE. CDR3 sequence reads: CASSGQGPGNTIYF. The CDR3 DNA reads TGTGCCAGCAGCGGACAGGGGCCTGGAAACACCATATATTTT.

The CDR3 is CASSLPRSGAYNEQFF. The CDR3 region has the DNA TGCGCCAGCAGCTTGCCCCGATCGGGCGCATACAATGAGCAGTTCTTC. J is TRBJ2-1 and V is TRBV5-1; D gene ambiguous. The CDR3 is 16 residues long. Germline loops: CDR1 SGHRS, CDR2 YFSETQ. The V gene lost 1 base and the J gene lost 4 bases, with 15 bases spanning the gap.

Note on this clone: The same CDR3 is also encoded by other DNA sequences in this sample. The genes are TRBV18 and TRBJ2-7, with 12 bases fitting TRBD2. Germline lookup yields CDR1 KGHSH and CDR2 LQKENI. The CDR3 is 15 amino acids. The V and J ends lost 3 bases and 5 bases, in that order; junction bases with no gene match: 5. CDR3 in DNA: TGTGCCAGCTCACCCGGGACTAGCGGGTCGAACGAGCAGTACTTC. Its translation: CASSPGTSGSNEQYF.

Here the CDR3 reads CASTRRTGDTEAFF. CDR3 nucleotides: TGTGCCAGCACCAGGAGGACAGGGGACACTGAAGCTTTCTTT. This chain links TRBV6-6 with TRBJ1-1, with 9 bases fitting TRBD1. Losses at the gene ends were 7 bases for V and 3 bases for J; bases not matched to a gene: 6. The CDR3 length is 14 residues. CDR1 is MNHNY, CDR2 SVGAGI, per germline (reference sequence).

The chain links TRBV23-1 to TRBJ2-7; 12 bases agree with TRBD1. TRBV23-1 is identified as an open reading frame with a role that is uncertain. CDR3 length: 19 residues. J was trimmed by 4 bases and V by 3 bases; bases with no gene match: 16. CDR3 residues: CASSQPGTGGLRYGYEQYF. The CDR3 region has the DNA TGCGCCAGCAGTCAGCCCGGGACAGGGGGCCTTCGGTACGGGTACGAGCAGTACTTC.

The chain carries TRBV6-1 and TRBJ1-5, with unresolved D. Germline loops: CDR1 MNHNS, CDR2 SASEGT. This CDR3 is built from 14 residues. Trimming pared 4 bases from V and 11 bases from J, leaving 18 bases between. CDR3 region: CASSALDAAGSQHF. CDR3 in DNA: TGTGCCAGCAGTGCCCTCGACGCCGCAGGTTCCCAGCATTTT.

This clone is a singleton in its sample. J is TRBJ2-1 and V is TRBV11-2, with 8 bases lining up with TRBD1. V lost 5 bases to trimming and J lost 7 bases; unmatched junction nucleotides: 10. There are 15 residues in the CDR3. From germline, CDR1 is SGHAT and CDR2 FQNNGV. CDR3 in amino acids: CASSPPTGAGNEQFF. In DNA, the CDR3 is TGTGCCAGCAGCCCCCCGACAGGGGCGGGAAATGAGCAGTTCTTC.

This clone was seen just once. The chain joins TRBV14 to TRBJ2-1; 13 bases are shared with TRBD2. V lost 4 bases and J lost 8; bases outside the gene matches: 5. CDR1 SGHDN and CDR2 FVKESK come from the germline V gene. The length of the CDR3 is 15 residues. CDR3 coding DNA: TGTGCCAGCAGCCGCGGGACTAGCGGGGTCTATGAGCAGTTCTTC. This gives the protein CASSRGTSGVYEQFF.

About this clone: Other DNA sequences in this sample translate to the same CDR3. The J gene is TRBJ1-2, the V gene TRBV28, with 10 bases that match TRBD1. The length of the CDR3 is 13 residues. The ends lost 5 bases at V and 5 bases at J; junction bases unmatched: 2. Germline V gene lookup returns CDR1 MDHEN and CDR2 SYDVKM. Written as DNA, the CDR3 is TGTGCCAGCAGTCTGGGACAGGGGTATGGCTACACCTTC. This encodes CASSLGQGYGYTF.

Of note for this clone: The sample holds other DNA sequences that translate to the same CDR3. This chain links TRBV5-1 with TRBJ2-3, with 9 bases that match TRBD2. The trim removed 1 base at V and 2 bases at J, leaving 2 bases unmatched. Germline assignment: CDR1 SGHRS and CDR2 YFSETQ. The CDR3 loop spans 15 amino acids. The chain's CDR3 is CASSLLAGATDTQYF. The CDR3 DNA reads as TGCGCCAGCAGCTTGTTAGCGGGAGCCACAGATACGCAGTATTTT.

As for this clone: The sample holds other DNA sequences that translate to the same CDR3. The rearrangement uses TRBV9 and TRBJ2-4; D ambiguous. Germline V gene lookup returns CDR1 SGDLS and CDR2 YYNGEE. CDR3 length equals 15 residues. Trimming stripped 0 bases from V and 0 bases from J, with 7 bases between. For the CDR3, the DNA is TGTGCCAGCAGCGTAGGGGCCTTAGCCAAAAACATTCAGTACTTC. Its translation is CASSVGALAKNIQYF.

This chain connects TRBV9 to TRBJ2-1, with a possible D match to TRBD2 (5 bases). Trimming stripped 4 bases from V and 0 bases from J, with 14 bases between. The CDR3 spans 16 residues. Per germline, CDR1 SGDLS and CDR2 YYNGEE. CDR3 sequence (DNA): TGTGCCAGCAGCCCCCGGGGTACTTTCTCCTACAATGAGCAGTTCTTC. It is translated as CASSPRGTFSYNEQFF.